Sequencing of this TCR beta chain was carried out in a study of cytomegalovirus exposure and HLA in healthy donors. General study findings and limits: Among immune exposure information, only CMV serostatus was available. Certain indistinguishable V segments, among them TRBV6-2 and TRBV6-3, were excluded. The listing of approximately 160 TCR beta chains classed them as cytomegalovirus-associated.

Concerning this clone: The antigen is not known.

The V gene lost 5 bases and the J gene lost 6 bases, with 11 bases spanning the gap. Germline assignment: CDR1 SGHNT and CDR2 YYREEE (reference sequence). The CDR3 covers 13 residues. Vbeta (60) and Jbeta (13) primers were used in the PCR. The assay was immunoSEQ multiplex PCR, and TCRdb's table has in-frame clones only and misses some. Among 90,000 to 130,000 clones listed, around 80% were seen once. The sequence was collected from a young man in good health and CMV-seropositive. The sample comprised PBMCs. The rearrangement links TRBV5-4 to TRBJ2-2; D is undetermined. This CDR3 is CASSFLSAGELFF. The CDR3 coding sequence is TGTGCCAGCAGTTTTCTCAGCGCCGGGGAGCTGTTTTTT. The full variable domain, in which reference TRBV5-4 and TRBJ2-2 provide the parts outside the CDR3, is ETGVTQSPTHLIKTRGQQVTLRCSSQSGHNTVSWYQQALGQGPQFIFQYYREEENGRGNFPPRFSGLQFPNYSSELNVNALELDDSALYLCASSFLSAGELFFGEGSRLTVL.